These T cell receptor beta chains were read from a single sample in a study of Ad26.COV2.S vaccination and SARS-CoV-2 variants. Produced via immunoSEQ multiplex PCR; TCRdb's table is partial and in-frame only. The repertoire holds about 350,000 clones, with roughly nine tenths as singletons. The sample in question was peripheral blood, obtained in a trial of Ad26.COV2.S vaccine versus placebo. These TCRs come from a person aged 18-60 years who received the Ad26.COV2.S COVID-19 vaccine or a placebo. Each CDR3 is given without its conserved first and last residue. Each record gives: clone size, D gene, V gene, CDR3 protein. The D gene is left open where the match is weak. Size tells how often a clone was seen (once, few, many) or the class of an expanded clone, and some rows leave it out.

- | - | TRBV6-5 | ASSYGGPLNTEAF
once | - | TRBV7-9 | ASSLDPFAIGSQY
- | - | TRBV6-2/TRBV6-3 | ASSFPESMLGYT
- | - | TRBV7-3 | ASSLREGGTKNIQY
- | - | TRBV11-2 | ASSPRTLSGTQY
- | - | TRBV29-1 | SVGYLETQY
- | - | TRBV5-6 | ASSSSITDGYT
- | - | TRBV5-6 | ASSTDHRANTGELF
- | - | TRBV7-9 | ASSPRTVQNTEAF
- | - | TRBV7-2 | ASSLQGGDTEAF
- | - | TRBV6-2/TRBV6-3 | ASRPTGNNQPQH
- | TRBD2 | TRBV7-3 | ASSSSGRTETQY
- | - | TRBV6-4 | ATPLPRTTILLSYYEQY
- | TRBD2 | TRBV28 | ASNLAGNNEQF
few | TRBD2 | TRBV7-9 | ASSSSGLAGTEQY
- | - | TRBV20-1 | SASAGEAMSSYNSPLH
- | - | TRBV5-4 | ASSEGIVANTGELF
- | TRBD2 | TRBV6-2/TRBV6-3 | ASSSPGLASTEQY
- | TRBD1 | TRBV7-9 | ASSLDDRASRNTIY
- | - | TRBV30 | AWSVSTANYGYT
- | - | TRBV18 | ASSPRYGATNEKLF
few | - | TRBV30 | AWSFDEQF
- | - | TRBV15 | ATSRPPGNTIY
- | - | TRBV12-2 | ASRPTGPRVLT
- | - | TRBV7-9 | ASSLEYKGSEAF
- | - | TRBV18 | ASSLRDGAGEQY
- | - | TRBV4-1 | ASSQGGSYNEQF
- | - | TRBV7-9 | ASSSTGDGEQF
- | - | TRBV30 | AWGGWSKPRPGYTEAF
- | - | TRBV5-4 | ASSLPQGGAETQY
- | - | TRBV18 | ASSPPNGGTEAF
- | TRBD1 | TRBV19 | ASSARDRGNEKLF
- | - | TRBV6-5 | ASRRTAQETQY
- | TRBD1 | TRBV9 | ASSVTTGGTEAF
- | TRBD1 | TRBV6-4 | ASSDTPTGRTEAF
- | - | TRBV6-4 | ASSDSVGSAGANVLT
few | - | TRBV5-1 | ASRNGQPASGYT
- | - | TRBV27 | ASSLGILGGYT
- | - | TRBV3-1/TRBV3-2 | ASSQRQLSGNTIY
- | - | TRBV19 | ASSIGGGNNSPLH
- | TRBD2 | TRBV7-9 | ASSSIAGTQETQY
many | - | TRBV9 | ASNQGWGTDTQY
once | TRBD1 | TRBV18 | ASSPFRDRGLITEAF
- | - | TRBV7-2 | ASSWGTISNQPQH
- | TRBD2 | TRBV5-1 | ASSISGGTYEQY
- | - | TRBV6-5 | ASSYSGGKLF